The clone carrying this T cell receptor (beta chain) occurred once. This record comes from a study of shared clonotypes between healthy human individuals. As defined, naive CD8 cells were CD45RO-negative and positively selected for CCR7, with terminally differentiated effector memory CD45RA+ cells excluded. Repertoires were generated with immunoSEQ multiplex PCR, while TCRdb's copy carries only in-frame clones and drops some. The profile shows millions of clones, about 92% of them singletons. J was trimmed by 6 bases and V by 5 bases; bases with no gene match: 13. The CDR3 is 15 residues long. From germline, CDR1 is GTSNPN and CDR2 SVGIG (reference sequence).

The sample taken for sequencing was naive CD8+ T cells from PBMCs. The gene calls are TRBV30 and TRBJ1-2; 9 bases match TRBD1. This sequence was found in a man younger than 35 in good health. Some clones in this sample may be carry-over from other donors' samples. The CDR3 sequence: CAWPLFRDRENGYTF. The DNA for the CDR3 is TGTGCCTGGCCCCTCTTCCGGGACAGGGAAAATGGCTACACCTTC.